The present TCR beta chain was sequenced within a study of shared clonotypes between healthy human individuals. Study background: The donor group consisted of a couple of women and a few men, aged 18 to 49.

CDR3 length equals 14 residues. Germline V gene lookup returns CDR1 GTSNPN and CDR2 SVGIG (reference sequence). J lost 0 bases, V lost 3 bases, and 3 bases had no gene match. Assay used: immunoSEQ multiplex PCR; TCRdb lists only in-frame clones, some missing. The table has a few million clones, almost 96% seen once. To note about this clone: Antigen specificity is unknown.

CD4+ cell separation produced CD45RA+ naive and CD45RA-negative memory subsets. Points from the study as a whole: Larger estimated richness was generally seen in naive subsets than in memory subsets. Generation probability values for non-shared clonotypes were lower than those for clonotypes shared by all four donors.

The chain links TRBV30 to TRBJ2-7; 9 nucleotides align to TRBD2. The source is a man younger than 35 in good health. Material: naive CD4+ T cells sorted from blood. This sample's subset: CD45RA+ positively selected. The CDR3 bases are TGTGCCTGGAGCCCTAGCGGGATCTCCTACGAGCAGTACTTC. Its protein is CAWSPSGISYEQYF.